The 7 T cell receptor beta chains in this list originate from one sample, sequenced in a study of T-cell reconstitution after alpha-beta-depleted transplantation in children. Antigen specificity for these receptors is unknown. The authors prepared the TCRbeta library with unique molecular identifiers. One entry per CDR3 protein, called by TCRdb with MiXCR from the PCR reads. The sample holds about 300,000 distinct CDR3 sequences, 6% to 10% seen once. Findings of the study overall: A year had passed since transplant, and T-cell counts and diversity by then came mostly from newly produced T cells.

The sequences come from peripheral blood, collected 360 days after TCRalphabeta/CD19-depleted stem cell transplant. The receptor set was obtained from a female patient aged 2-15 years who had a stem cell transplant for Fanconi anemia, so the T cells may come from the graft donor.

The chain employs TRBV19 and TRBJ2-7, with D unresolved. Trimming stripped 3 bases from V and 5 bases from J, with 2 bases between. The length of the CDR3 is 10 residues. Per germline, CDR1 LNHDA and CDR2 SQIVND (reference sequence). CDR3 loop: CASSIHEQYF. The CDR3 DNA sequence: TGTGCCAGTAGTATCCACGAGCAGTACTTC.

The rearrangement links TRBV19 to TRBJ2-1; D ambiguous. This CDR3 contains 15 residues. With 0 bases removed from V and 4 bases from J, the gap between germline ends came to 10 bases. Germline V lookup: CDR1 LNHDA, CDR2 SQIVND (reference sequence). CDR3 sequence reads: CASSIDPTEYNEQFF. The CDR3 DNA is TGTGCCAGTAGTATAGACCCTACAGAATACAATGAGCAGTTCTTC.

This clonotype appeared a few times. The chain couples TRBV5-1 to TRBJ1-4, with TRBD1 matching over 9 bases. Germline values: CDR1 SGHRS, CDR2 YFSETQ. V shed 1 base and J 7 bases; nucleotides not matched to a gene: 11. The CDR3 sequence is 17 residues long. The CDR3 here is CASSLMGPRQGGEKLFF. The CDR3 nucleotides are TGCGCCAGCAGCTTGATGGGCCCCAGACAGGGGGGTGAAAAACTGTTTTTT.

This clonotype was counted between two and nine times. The rearrangement links TRBV3-1 to TRBJ1-5; D gene unclear. Deletions cut 0 bases from V and 6 bases from J, with 6 bases between. The CDR3 spans 13 residues. Germline CDR1 reads LGHDT; CDR2 reads YNNKEL (reference sequence). CDR3 in DNA: TGTGCCAGCAGCCAAGAGGGAATTCAGCCCCAGCATTTT. This codes for CASSQEGIQPQHF.

The gene calls are TRBV20-1 and TRBJ1-1, with D possibly matching TRBD1 (5 bases). Germline-derived CDR1 and CDR2 are DFQATT and SNEGSKA (reference sequence). The CDR3 spans 13 residues. V dropped 3 bases and J dropped 4 bases, with 12 bases sitting between them. In DNA form, the CDR3 reads TGCAGTGCTAGCGCCGGGGGGGGCACTGAAGCTTTCTTT. Translation: CSASAGGGTEAFF.

This clonotype occurred many times. The chain joins TRBV12-3 or TRBV12-4 to TRBJ1-6; 9 positions agree with TRBD1. Trimming at V came to 7 bases and at J to 6 bases, leaving 7 bases not matched to a gene. This CDR3 contains 15 residues. Written as DNA, the CDR3 is TGTGCCAGCACCCCTGGGACAGGGCCTAATTCACCCCTCCACTTT. Translating it yields CASTPGTGPNSPLHF.

The sample holds a few counts of this clonotype. V usage is TRBV14 and J usage is TRBJ1-1; no clear D. Germline V gene sequence: CDR1 SGHDN, CDR2 FVKESK. Trimming cost V 0 bases and J 3 bases, with 11 bases left between them. The CDR3 has 15 residues. The DNA for the CDR3 is TGTGCCAGCAGCCAAGATAGGACGGGCTACACTGAAGCTTTCTTT. Protein product: CASSQDRTGYTEAFF. The whole variable domain, remainder taken from reference TRBV14 and TRBJ1-1, is EAGVTQFPSHSVIEKGQTVTLRCDPISGHDNLYWYRRVMGKEIKFLLHFVKESKQDESGMPNNRFLAERTGGTYSTLKVQPAELEDSGVYFCASSQDRTGYTEAFFGQGTRLTVV.